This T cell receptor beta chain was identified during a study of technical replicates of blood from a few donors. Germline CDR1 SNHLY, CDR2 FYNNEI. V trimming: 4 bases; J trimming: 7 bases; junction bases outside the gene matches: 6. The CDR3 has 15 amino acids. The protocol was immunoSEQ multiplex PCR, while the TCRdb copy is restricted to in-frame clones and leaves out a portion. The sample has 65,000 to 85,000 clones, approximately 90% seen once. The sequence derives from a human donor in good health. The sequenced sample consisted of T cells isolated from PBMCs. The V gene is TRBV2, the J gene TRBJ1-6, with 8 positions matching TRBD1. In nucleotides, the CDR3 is TGTGCCAGCAGTGGTGGGACAGGAGGCAATTCACCCCTCCACTTT. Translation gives CASSGGTGGNSPLHF.